This TCR beta chain was captured in a study of a mutant IDH1 vaccine in newly diagnosed glioma (dated by TCRdb to the early 2020s). Context from the whole study: Of the approximately 30 treated patients, 62.5% were male and roughly 38% were female, and a mean age of roughly 37 years was recorded. Prior to enrollment, patients had been given standard therapy consisting of radiotherapy alone, temozolomide alone, or radiochemotherapy with temozolomide, with the combination given to most patients. Peripheral blood was collected at six visits: V03 (baseline), V05, V07, V10, V12 and V13. Longitudinal TCRB deep sequencing was performed for 20 to 25 treated patients wherever samples were available for exploratory analyses. What the authors observed across the whole study: Selection of PBMC samples for TCRB deep sequencing was based on availability. Immune responses induced by the vaccine were seen in 90% to 95% of patients across multiple MHC alleles. Pseudoprogression appeared unrelated to alterations in the top peripheral T cell clonotypes detected by TCRB sequencing. The authors noted that analyses of patient blood samples could not be reproduced because of sample limitations.

The junction shows trimming of 3 bases on V and 4 bases on J, and the gene matches do not reach 6 bases of it. Inclusive of the bounding cysteine and phenylalanine, the CDR3 is 14 residues long. CDR3 DNA is the only sequence kept; it has 42 bases, read in frame from the first base. Looking up the germline V gene yields CDR1 KGHSH and CDR2 LQKENI. The time point label here, explained by the study, means: baseline, week 1 (first vaccination visit). The sample's treatment or condition, from its label and the paper: pre-vaccination baseline after standard-of-care therapy. Newly diagnosed WHO grade 3 or 4 IDH1-mutant astrocytomas showing loss of nuclear ATRX were present in the donors. The samples were drawn from NOA16, a multicentre, single-arm, open-label phase I trial in Germany that tested a mutant IDH1 peptide vaccine in humans for the first time. Blood drawn at visit V03 was used as the baseline sample for immunogenicity testing. The DNeasy Blood and Tissue Kit was used to extract genomic DNA from EDTA blood for TCRB sequencing.

The library came from the immunoSEQ multiplex PCR assay. The hsTCRB Kit was used according to the manufacturer's protocol to amplify rearranged TCR beta chain sequences. Sequencing of TCRB libraries was carried out on an Illumina MiSeq. In the original analysis: The proprietary platform of the kit vendor was used for demultiplexing, trimming and gene mapping. TCRdb mirrors the immuneACCESS table, restricted to in-frame sequences. Some clones are absent from its copies; in checked studies, under half trace to an unresolved V gene, and the reason for the others is unknown. V, J and clone size are taken as reported in that table, and D and trimming were inferred from the DNA itself. This sample has tens of thousands of clones in its table, and about 80% of those were observed once. About 9.4% of the sample lies in the top ten. This clone was seen a few times. Its antigen target is currently unknown. Base qualities are not recorded, but no much larger clone differs from it by a single base.

This chain is built from TRBV18 and TRBJ2-7; TRBD2 fits 7 bases in the junction. The sequence was obtained from a man aged 50 to 59 with glioma. Some clones in this sample may be carry-over from other donors' samples. Source: peripheral blood mononuclear cells (PBMCs), taken from a glioma patient treated with radiotherapy, temozolomide or both. The CDR3 in this case is CASSPNPGGYEQYF. The DNA sequence is given as TGTGCCAGCTCACCTAATCCGGGGGGTTACGAGCAGTACTTC.